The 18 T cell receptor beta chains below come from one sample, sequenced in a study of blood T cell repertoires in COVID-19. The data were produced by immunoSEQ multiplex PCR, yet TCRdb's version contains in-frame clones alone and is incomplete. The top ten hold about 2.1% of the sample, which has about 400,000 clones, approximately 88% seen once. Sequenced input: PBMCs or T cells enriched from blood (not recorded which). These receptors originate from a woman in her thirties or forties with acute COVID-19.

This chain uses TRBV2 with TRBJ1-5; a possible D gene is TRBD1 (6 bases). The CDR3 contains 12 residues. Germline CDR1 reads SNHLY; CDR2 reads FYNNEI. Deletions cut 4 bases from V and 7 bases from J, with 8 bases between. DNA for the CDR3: TGTGCCAGCAGTGCAGGGGTACAGCCCCAGCATTTT. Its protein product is CASSAGVQPQHF.

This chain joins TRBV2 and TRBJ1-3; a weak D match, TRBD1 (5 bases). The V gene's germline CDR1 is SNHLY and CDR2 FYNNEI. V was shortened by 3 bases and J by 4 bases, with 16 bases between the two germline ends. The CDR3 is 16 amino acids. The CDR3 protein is CASSEFGRVGGNTIYF. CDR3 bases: TGTGCCAGCAGTGAGTTTGGCAGGGTGGGAGGAAACACCATATATTTT.

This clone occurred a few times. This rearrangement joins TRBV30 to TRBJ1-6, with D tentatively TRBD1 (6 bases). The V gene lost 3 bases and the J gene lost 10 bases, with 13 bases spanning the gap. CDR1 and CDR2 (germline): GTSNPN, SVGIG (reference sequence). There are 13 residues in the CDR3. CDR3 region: CAWRGHLESPLHF. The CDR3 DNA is TGTGCCTGGAGGGGACACTTGGAATCACCCCTCCACTTT. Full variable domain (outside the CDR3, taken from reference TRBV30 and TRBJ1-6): SQTIHQWPATLVQPVGSPLSLECTVEGTSNPNLYWYRQAAGRGLQLLFYSVGIGQISSEVPQNLSASRPQDRQFILSSKKLLLSDSGFYLCAWRGHLESPLHFGNGTRLTVT.

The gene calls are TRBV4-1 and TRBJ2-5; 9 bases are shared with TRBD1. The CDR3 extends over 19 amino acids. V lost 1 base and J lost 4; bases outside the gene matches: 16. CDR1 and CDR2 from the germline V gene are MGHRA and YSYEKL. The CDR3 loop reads CASSQVPDRGLGLRETQYF. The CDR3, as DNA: TGCGCCAGCAGCCAAGTTCCCGACAGGGGGTTAGGCCTACGAGAGACCCAGTACTTC.

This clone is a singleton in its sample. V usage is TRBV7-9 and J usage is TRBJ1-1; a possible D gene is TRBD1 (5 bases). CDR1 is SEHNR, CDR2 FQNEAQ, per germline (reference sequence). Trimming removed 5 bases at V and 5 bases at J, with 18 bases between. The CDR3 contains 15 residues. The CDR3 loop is CASSPIGGGGTEAFF. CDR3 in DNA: TGTGCCAGCAGCCCGATCGGCGGGGGGGGAACTGAAGCTTTCTTT.

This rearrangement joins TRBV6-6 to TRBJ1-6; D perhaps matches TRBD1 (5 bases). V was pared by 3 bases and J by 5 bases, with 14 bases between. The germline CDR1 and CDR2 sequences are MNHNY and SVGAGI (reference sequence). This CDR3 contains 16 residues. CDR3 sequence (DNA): TGTGCCAGCAGTTATCATACAGGCAGGGATAATTCACCCCTCCACTTT. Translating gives CASSYHTGRDNSPLHF.

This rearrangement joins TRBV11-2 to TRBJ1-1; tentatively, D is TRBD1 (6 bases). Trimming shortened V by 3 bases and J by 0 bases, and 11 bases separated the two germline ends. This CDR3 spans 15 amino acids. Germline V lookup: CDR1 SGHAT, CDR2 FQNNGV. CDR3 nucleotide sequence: TGTGCCAGCAGCTTGTCCCGGACAGTGAACACTGAAGCTTTCTTT. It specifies CASSLSRTVNTEAFF.

This CDR3 is CASTGQDTGELFF. CDR3 nucleotides: TGTGCCAGCACCGGACAGGACACCGGGGAGCTGTTTTTT. This chain connects TRBV14 to TRBJ2-2; 7 bases map to TRBD1. The CDR3 is 13 residues long. Germline loops: CDR1 SGHDN, CDR2 FVKESK. Unmatched junction bases numbered 2, after V lost 7 bases and J lost 3 bases.

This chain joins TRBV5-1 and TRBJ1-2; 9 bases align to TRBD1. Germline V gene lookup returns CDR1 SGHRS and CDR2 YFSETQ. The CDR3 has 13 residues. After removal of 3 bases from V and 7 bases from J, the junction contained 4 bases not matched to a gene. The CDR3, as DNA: TGCGCCAGCAGCTCAGGACAGGGGCTTGGCTACACCTTC. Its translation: CASSSGQGLGYTF.

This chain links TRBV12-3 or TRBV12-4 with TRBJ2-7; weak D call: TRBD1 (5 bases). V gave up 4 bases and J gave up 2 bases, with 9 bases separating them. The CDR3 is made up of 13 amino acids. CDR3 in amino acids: CASSSLTAYEQYF. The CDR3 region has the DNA TGTGCCAGCAGTTCACTGACAGCCTACGAGCAGTACTTC.

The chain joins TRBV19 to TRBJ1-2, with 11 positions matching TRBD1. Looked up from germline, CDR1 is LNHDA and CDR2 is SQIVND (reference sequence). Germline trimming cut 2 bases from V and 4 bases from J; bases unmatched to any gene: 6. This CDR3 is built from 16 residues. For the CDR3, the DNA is TGTGCCAGTAGTATACCCAGGGACAGGGGGGCCTATGGCTACACCTTC. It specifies CASSIPRDRGAYGYTF.

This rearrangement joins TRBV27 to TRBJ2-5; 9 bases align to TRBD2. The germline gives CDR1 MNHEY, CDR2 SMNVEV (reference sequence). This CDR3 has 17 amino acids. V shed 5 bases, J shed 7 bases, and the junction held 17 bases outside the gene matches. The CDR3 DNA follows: TGTGCCAGCAGTCTACACCTTAGCGGGGGCCCCCTCGGGACCCAGTACTTC. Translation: CASSLHLSGGPLGTQYF.

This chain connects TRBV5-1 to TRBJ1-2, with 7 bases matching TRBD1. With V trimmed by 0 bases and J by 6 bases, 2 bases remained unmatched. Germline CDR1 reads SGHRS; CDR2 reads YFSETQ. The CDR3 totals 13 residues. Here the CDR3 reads CASSLGQGHGYTF. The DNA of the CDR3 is TGCGCCAGCAGCTTGGGACAGGGTCATGGCTACACCTTC.

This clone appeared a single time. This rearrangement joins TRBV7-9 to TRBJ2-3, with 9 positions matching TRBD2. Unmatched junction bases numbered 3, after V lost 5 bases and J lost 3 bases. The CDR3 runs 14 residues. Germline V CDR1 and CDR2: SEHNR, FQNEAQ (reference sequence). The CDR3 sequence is CASSRGLATDTQYF. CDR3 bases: TGTGCCAGCAGCCGGGGACTAGCAACAGATACGCAGTATTTT.

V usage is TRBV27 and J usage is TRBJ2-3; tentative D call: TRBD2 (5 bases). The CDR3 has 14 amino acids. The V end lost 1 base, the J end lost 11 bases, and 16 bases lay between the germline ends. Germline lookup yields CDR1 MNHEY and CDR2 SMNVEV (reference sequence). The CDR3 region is CASSLYLGREQQYF. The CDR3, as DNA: TGTGCCAGCAGTTTATACTTGGGCCGGGAACAGCAGTATTTT.

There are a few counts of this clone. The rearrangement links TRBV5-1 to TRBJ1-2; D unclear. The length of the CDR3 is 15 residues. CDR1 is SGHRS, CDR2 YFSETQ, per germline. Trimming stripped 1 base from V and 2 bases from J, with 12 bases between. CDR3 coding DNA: TGCGCCAGCAGCTTGTACCTAGAGAAAAACTATGGCTACACCTTC. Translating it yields CASSLYLEKNYGYTF.

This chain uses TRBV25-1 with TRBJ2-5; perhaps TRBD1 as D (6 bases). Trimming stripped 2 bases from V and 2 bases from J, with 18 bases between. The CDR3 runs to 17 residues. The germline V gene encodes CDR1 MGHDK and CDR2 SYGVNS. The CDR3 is CASSEGGVGRVQETQYF. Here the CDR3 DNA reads TGTGCCAGCAGTGAAGGGGGCGTAGGGAGAGTACAAGAGACCCAGTACTTC.

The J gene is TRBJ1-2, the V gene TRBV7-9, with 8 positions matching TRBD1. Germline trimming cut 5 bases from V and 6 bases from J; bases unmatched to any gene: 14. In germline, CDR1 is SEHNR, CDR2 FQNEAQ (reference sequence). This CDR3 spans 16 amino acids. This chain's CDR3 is CASSTSGTGGKDGYTF. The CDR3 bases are TGTGCCAGCAGCACATCCGGGACAGGCGGAAAGGATGGCTACACCTTC.